These 16 T cell receptor beta chains share one sample of origin, sequenced in a study of response to subunit inactivated influenza vaccine. MiXCR was run by TCRdb on the RT-PCR reads, yielding one entry per CDR3 protein. Among over 650,000 distinct CDR3 sequences listed, 18% were seen once. The specimen comprised PBMCs from blood, sampled 5 to 6 days after vaccination. All receptors derive from a man aged 50-59 years who received an inactivated influenza vaccine.

CDR3 nucleotide sequence: TGTGCCAGCAGTTACTCGTTAGAAGGGTACGAGCAGTACTTC. Its protein is CASSYSLEGYEQYF. This chain connects TRBV6-5 to TRBJ2-7; D remains ambiguous. The CDR3 is 14 amino acids. Germline loops: CDR1 MNHEY, CDR2 SVGAGI. Between the trimmed V and J ends, which lost 0 bases and 4 bases, there was a span of 10 bases.

The CDR3 spells CASSLPPSGRYQETQYF. The CDR3 nucleotides are TGTGCCAGCAGCTTACCCCCTAGCGGGAGGTACCAAGAGACCCAGTACTTC. The chain has TRBV7-2 and TRBJ2-5, with 11 bases matching TRBD2. The CDR3 is 17 amino acids. The junction had 5 bases not matched to a gene; V was cut back by 2 bases and J by 0 bases. Per the germline V gene, CDR1 is SGHTA and CDR2 is FQGNSA.

The chain is built from TRBV5-4 and TRBJ2-7; D unresolved. Deletions cut 2 bases from V and 3 bases from J, with 12 bases between. CDR1 is SGHNT, CDR2 YYREEE, per germline (reference sequence). This CDR3 comprises 14 residues. The CDR3 is CASSFWTVDYEQYF. Here the CDR3 DNA reads TGTGCCAGCAGCTTCTGGACGGTGGACTACGAGCAGTACTTC.

The table lists this clonotype with a few counts. The chain recombines TRBV28 with TRBJ2-7, with a tentative D call TRBD2 (5 bases). The germline V gene encodes CDR1 MDHEN and CDR2 SYDVKM. Trimming took off 4 bases at V and 2 bases at J, with 12 bases between the two ends. The CDR3 has 14 residues. The CDR3 nucleotides read TGTGCCAGCAGTTACTCCGGGGAGACCTACGAGCAGTACTTC. Protein product: CASSYSGETYEQYF.

V and J are TRBV29-1 and TRBJ2-3; perhaps TRBD1 as D (6 bases). With 8 bases removed from V and 2 bases from J, the gap between germline ends came to 14 bases. The CDR3 is 13 residues long. Per germline, CDR1 SQVTM and CDR2 ANQGSEA. The CDR3: CSSRGHITDTQYF. CDR3 coding DNA: TGCAGCTCCAGGGGACACATCACAGATACGCAGTATTTT.

V usage is TRBV30 and J usage is TRBJ1-6; 8 bases are a match to TRBD1. Germline V gene sequence: CDR1 GTSNPN, CDR2 SVGIG (reference sequence). After removal of 4 bases from V and 7 bases from J, the junction contained 6 bases not matched to a gene. This CDR3 is 14 amino acids long. CDR3 loop: CAWKYQGANSPLHF. DNA for the CDR3: TGTGCCTGGAAGTACCAGGGGGCGAATTCACCCCTCCACTTT.

The chain is built from TRBV6-2 or TRBV6-3 and TRBJ2-2; D unresolved. The CDR3 sequence is 15 residues long. CDR1 MNHEY and CDR2 SVGEGT come from the germline V gene. Trimming cost V 6 bases and J 4 bases, with 15 bases left between them. CDR3 in DNA: TGTGCCAGCAGCTCCTATGGTGGGTCCACCGGGGAGCTGTTTTTT. It yields the protein CASSSYGGSTGELFF.

The chain recombines TRBV29-1 with TRBJ2-3, with D unclear. CDR3 size: 13 residues. V was pared by 4 bases and J by 2 bases, with 10 bases between. Germline CDR1 reads SQVTM; CDR2 reads ANQGSEA. In DNA, the CDR3 is TGCAGCGTTGGGTCAGTTTTCACAGATACGCAGTATTTT. It codes for CSVGSVFTDTQYF.

This clonotype was recorded a few times. The chain is built from TRBV7-9 and TRBJ2-2; D ambiguous. The CDR3 covers 15 residues. Trimming took off 1 base at V and 6 bases at J, with 12 bases between the two ends. The germline gives CDR1 SEHNR, CDR2 FQNEAQ (reference sequence). For the CDR3, the DNA is TGTGCCAGCAGCTTAGAAGGAACGCGACCCGGGGAGCTGTTTTTT. It yields the protein CASSLEGTRPGELFF.

This clonotype was found once. This chain links TRBV9 with TRBJ1-6; a weak D match, TRBD1 (6 bases). The CDR3 runs to 17 residues. Germline values: CDR1 SGDLS, CDR2 YYNGEE. Trimming took off 3 bases at V and 0 bases at J, with 13 bases between the two ends. The CDR3 nucleotides read TGTGCCAGCAGCGCGACAGGTTCGAGCTCCTATAATTCACCCCTCCACTTT. It encodes CASSATGSSSYNSPLHF.

V is TRBV7-2 and J is TRBJ2-7, with TRBD1 matching over 10 bases. The CDR3 sequence is 14 residues long. V shed 7 bases, J shed 3 bases, and the junction held 6 bases outside the gene matches. CDR1 and CDR2 from the germline V gene are SGHTA and FQGNSA. This CDR3 is CASTGGQGFYEQYF. The CDR3 DNA is TGTGCCAGCACCGGGGGACAGGGGTTCTACGAGCAGTACTTC.

This clonotype occurred a few times. This sequence joins TRBV7-2 and TRBJ2-4; no definite D call. Looked up from germline, CDR1 is SGHTA and CDR2 is FQGNSA. V dropped 5 bases and J dropped 7 bases, with 9 bases sitting between them. The CDR3 totals 12 residues. CDR3 residues: CASSNPGNIQYF. The CDR3, as DNA: TGTGCCAGCAGCAACCCCGGGAACATTCAGTACTTC.

This clonotype was observed a few times. This chain uses TRBV2 with TRBJ2-7, with D perhaps matching TRBD2 (6 bases). The V end was cut by 5 bases, the J end by 4 bases, with 12 bases between. Germline-derived CDR1 and CDR2 are SNHLY and FYNNEI. The CDR3 is 13 residues long. This CDR3 is CASSRDGGYEQYF. The CDR3 nucleotides are TGTGCCAGCAGTCGGGACGGGGGATACGAGCAGTACTTC.

This clonotype was detected a few times. The rearrangement uses TRBV20-1 and TRBJ2-1, with 11 bases matching TRBD2. The CDR3 is 14 residues long. Germline V gives CDR1 DFQATT, CDR2 SNEGSKA (reference sequence). After removal of 6 bases from V and 8 bases from J, the junction contained 9 bases not matched to a gene. The CDR3 region is CSATSGRDEDEQFF. DNA of the CDR3: TGCAGTGCCACTAGCGGGAGAGACGAGGATGAGCAGTTCTTC.

This clonotype was recorded many times. The rearrangement joins TRBV12-3 or TRBV12-4 to TRBJ2-1; 7 bases agree with TRBD1. Trimming cost V 3 bases and J 3 bases; bases outside gene matches: 8. The CDR3 extends over 16 amino acids. The CDR3 nucleotides are TGTGCCAGCAGTTTTGAAGGGGGCCGCTACTACAATGAGCAGTTCTTC. Translated: CASSFEGGRYYNEQFF.

This chain links TRBV12-3 or TRBV12-4 with TRBJ2-2, with TRBD2 matching 8 bases. CDR3 size: 15 residues. After removal of 8 bases from V and 5 bases from J, the junction contained 10 bases not matched to a gene. The CDR3 sequence: CASLRGGRATGELFF. CDR3 DNA sequence: TGTGCCAGCCTCCGGGGGGGGAGGGCAACCGGGGAGCTGTTTTTT.